This T cell receptor (beta chain) was observed in a study of cytomegalovirus exposure and HLA in healthy donors. General study points: Roughly even sequencing depth across donors was the assumption behind the presence/absence analyses.

Primers included in the PCR were 60 Vbeta and 13 Jbeta primers. As processed by the authors: In a later analysis, 60 million to 90 million unique TCR beta chains included roughly 11 million shared by two or more donors. Here immunoSEQ multiplex PCR was the method, and the copy in TCRdb shows in-frame clones only, minus some. That table is the source of V, J and clone size, and D and trimming were worked out from the DNA. The sample shows 200,000 or so clones, 78% of them seen only once. The CDR3 consists of 17 residues. CDR1 is LNHNV and CDR2 is YYDKDF in the germline V gene (reference sequence). J gave up 8 bases and V 0 bases, and 8 bases lay outside the gene matches. This clone showed up just a few times. Its specificity is unknown.

This TCR derives from a woman in her 30s in good health and CMV-seropositive. Sequences were obtained from PBMCs. The chain has TRBV15 and TRBJ2-1; 12 bases match TRBD2. CDR3: CATSRDQASGRGDEQFF. DNA of the CDR3: TGTGCCACCAGCAGAGATCAAGCTAGCGGGAGGGGCGATGAGCAGTTCTTC.